This TCR beta chain was retrieved from a study of T cells in Graves' hyperthyroidism and ophthalmopathy. Germline V CDR1 and CDR2: SEHNR, FQNEAQ (reference sequence). CDR3 size: 14 residues. Researchers amplified the TCR beta CDR3 regions from RNA transcripts. HTBI primers were used for first-round RT-PCR of the TCR CDR3. A single record per CDR3 protein comes from TCRdb applying MiXCR to the multiplex PCR reads. The table has 560,000 or so distinct CDR3 sequences, approximately 44% seen once. The chain couples TRBV7-9 to TRBJ2-7, with a possible D match to TRBD1 (5 bases). The DNA end favors TRBJ2-1, so the J call may be wrong. The source material was peripheral blood or thyroid tissue (not recorded which). This sequence originates from a young woman with Graves' hyperthyroidism. This chain's CDR3 is CASSFVDTYNEQFF. The CDR3 nucleotides are TGTGCCAGCAGCTTCGTGGACACCTACAATGAGCAGTTCTTC.